This TCR beta chain was profiled in a study of T cell responses to AZD1222 COVID-19 vaccine. Sequencing was performed with immunoSEQ multiplex PCR; in TCRdb, only in-frame clones are kept and a portion is missing. The data hold approximately 73,000 clones, with 65% to 85% observed a single time. This CDR3 is built from 15 residues. Germline V gives CDR1 MNHEY, CDR2 SVGAGI. V trimming: 6 bases; J trimming: 0 bases; junction bases outside the gene matches: 6. V and J are TRBV6-5 and TRBJ2-5; 8 positions match TRBD1. The receptor's source is an adult in good health. This specimen consisted of peripheral blood, obtained on day 0 of AZD1222 vaccination. Here the CDR3 DNA reads TGTGCCAGCAGGGCTCAGGGGGCTTACCAAGAGACCCAGTACTTC. Translating it yields CASRAQGAYQETQYF.